What follows are 8 T cell receptor beta chains derived from one specimen sequenced in a study of T cell therapy after organ transplantation. Their antigens remain unidentified. The assay was immunoSEQ multiplex PCR, and TCRdb's table has in-frame clones only and misses some. The sample shows around 4,400 clones, 65% to 70% of them seen only once. Time point of the sample: 4-8 weeks after completion of therapy. The specimen was CD8+ T cells from blood, collected after autologous CMV-specific T cell therapy. These receptors all come from a human patient who had received a solid organ transplant and had CMV disease. Some T cells may have originated in the graft donor.

This clone was detected only a few times. V usage is TRBV19 and J usage is TRBJ1-1; 8 nucleotides agree with TRBD1. Germline V lookup: CDR1 LNHDA, CDR2 SQIVND (reference sequence). J was trimmed by 3 bases and V by 5 bases; bases with no gene match: 5. The CDR3 loop spans 14 amino acids. The CDR3 sequence: CASSFDRGYTEAFF. In nucleotides, the CDR3 is TGTGCCAGTAGTTTCGACAGGGGTTACACTGAAGCTTTCTTT.

The chain has TRBV20-1 and TRBJ1-2; D is perhaps TRBD1 (5 bases). The length of the CDR3 is 11 residues. V shed 5 bases and J shed 2 bases, with 6 bases lying between them. Germline CDR1 DFQATT, CDR2 SNEGSKA (reference sequence). The CDR3 sequence is CSARDNYGYTF. The DNA for the CDR3 is TGCAGTGCTCGGGACAACTATGGCTACACCTTC.

This chain links TRBV5-6 with TRBJ2-1, with 8 bases aligning to TRBD1. CDR3 length: 15 residues. V shed 4 bases, J shed 3 bases, and the junction held 6 bases outside the gene matches. The germline CDR1 and CDR2 sequences are SGHDT and YYEEEE. The DNA of the CDR3 is TGTGCCAGCAGCCACTCGGGACAGGTCTACAATGAGCAGTTCTTC. The encoded protein is CASSHSGQVYNEQFF.

This clone showed up just a few times. The chain joins TRBV6-1 to TRBJ2-7, with no clear D. Germline CDR1 is MNHNS and CDR2 is SASEGT. The CDR3 is 13 amino acids. The V gene lost 4 bases and the J gene lost 0 bases, with 7 bases spanning the gap. CDR3 DNA sequence: TGTGCCAGCAGTGCCCCGCACTCCTACGAGCAGTACTTC. Translation gives CASSAPHSYEQYF.

This clone appeared once. The CDR3 DNA reads as TGTGCCAGCAGCTACAGGGATTCCGAGACCCAGTACTTC. This codes for CASSYRDSETQYF. The J gene is TRBJ2-5, the V gene TRBV5-5; a possible D gene is TRBD1 (6 bases). This CDR3 has 13 residues. Between the trimmed V and J ends, which lost 3 bases and 5 bases, there was a span of 11 bases. Germline V gene data show CDR1 as SGHKS and CDR2 as YYEKEE (reference sequence). Supplemented by reference TRBV5-5 and TRBJ2-5, the full variable domain reads DAGVTQSPTHLIKTRGQQVTLRCSPISGHKSVSWYQQVLGQGPQFIFQYYEKEERGRGNFPDRFSARQFPNYSSELNVNALLLGDSALYLCASSYRDSETQYFGPGTRLLVL.

In its sample, this clone was seen a few times. The chain's CDR3 is CASSNHDLRGLGTEAFF. DNA of the CDR3: TGTGCCAGCAGCAATCACGATTTACGGGGCCTGGGGACTGAAGCTTTCTTT. The chain uses TRBV7-6 and TRBJ1-1; maybe TRBD1 (5 bases). The germline V gene has CDR1 SGHVS and CDR2 FNYEAQ. V was cut by 5 bases and J by 5 bases, with 24 bases left in between. The CDR3 consists of 17 residues.

This clone is judged medium-sized. V gene TRBV7-9 combines with J gene TRBJ2-7, with TRBD1 identical over 9 bases. The CDR3 consists of 16 residues. V lost 3 bases to trimming and J lost 6 bases; unmatched junction nucleotides: 12. CDR1 and CDR2 from the germline V gene are SEHNR and FQNEAQ (reference sequence). The CDR3 is CASSFSMGQGFGEQYF. CDR3 nucleotide sequence: TGTGCCAGCAGCTTCTCTATGGGACAGGGTTTCGGCGAGCAGTACTTC.

V usage is TRBV10-3 and J usage is TRBJ1-2, with 7 bases fitting TRBD1. Germline-derived CDR1 and CDR2 are ENHRY and SYGVKD. This CDR3 spans 15 amino acids. The ends lost 5 bases at V and 6 bases at J; junction bases unmatched: 12. Here the CDR3 reads CAISSDRAGWNGYTF. The CDR3 nucleotides read TGTGCCATCAGTTCTGACAGGGCAGGGTGGAATGGCTACACCTTC.